Listed here are 11 T cell receptor beta chains from one sample, sequenced in a study of blood T cell repertoires in COVID-19. Assay: immunoSEQ multiplex PCR; the TCRdb copy retains only in-frame clones and omits some. The sample consists of 250,000 to 350,000 clones, roughly 85% of them appearing once. The specimen sequenced was peripheral blood. These receptors were taken from a woman aged 30 to 39 with active or convalescent COVID-19.

CDR3 loop: CASSYSRTGTVRNEQYF. DNA of the CDR3: TGTGCCAGCAGTTACTCTAGGACAGGTACCGTTCGCAACGAGCAGTACTTC. The V gene is TRBV6-2 or TRBV6-3, the J gene TRBJ2-7; 7 nucleotides match TRBD1. Trimming took 0 bases from V and 5 from J; bases not matched to a gene: 13. CDR3 size: 17 residues. The V gene's germline CDR1 is MNHEY and CDR2 SVGEGT.

The chain couples TRBV6-1 to TRBJ1-5; D may be TRBD1 (5 bases). The V gene's germline CDR1 is MNHNS and CDR2 SASEGT. V lost 0 bases and J lost 9, with 9 bases in between. The CDR3 contains 13 residues. The chain's CDR3 is CASSEARGRPQHF. As DNA, the CDR3 is TGTGCCAGCAGTGAAGCGCGGGGGAGGCCCCAGCATTTT.

This chain links TRBV5-6 with TRBJ1-4; weak D call: TRBD1 (6 bases). The V gene's germline CDR1 is SGHDT and CDR2 YYEEEE. V was trimmed by 1 base and J by 12 bases, leaving 13 bases between them. The CDR3 is 13 residues long. The CDR3 coding sequence is TGTGCCAGCAGCTTGAGTCGAGGGGGAGAACTGTTTTTT. Amino acids: CASSLSRGGELFF. Full variable domain (rest looked up from reference TRBV5-6 and TRBJ1-4): DAGVTQSPTHLIKTRGQQVTLRCSPKSGHDTVSWYQQALGQGPQFIFQYYEEEERQRGNFPDRFSGHQFPNYSSELNVNALLLGDSALYLCASSLSRGGELFFGSGTQLSVL.

V gene TRBV27 combines with J gene TRBJ1-6, with a possible D match to TRBD1 (6 bases). The V gene lost 0 bases and the J gene lost 10 bases, with 19 bases spanning the gap. This CDR3 is built from 17 residues. CDR1 is MNHEY, CDR2 SMNVEV, per germline (reference sequence). CDR3 protein: CASSLSGVRGALSPLHF. The CDR3 bases are TGTGCCAGCAGTTTATCCGGGGTTCGGGGGGCCCTATCACCCCTCCACTTT.

This rearrangement joins TRBV4-2 to TRBJ1-3; D possibly corresponds to TRBD1 (6 bases). The V gene lost 0 bases and the J gene lost 0 bases, with 9 bases spanning the gap. The CDR3 contains 16 residues. The germline V gene has CDR1 LGHNA and CDR2 YNFKEQ. The chain's CDR3 is CASSQETGTSGNTIYF. Written as DNA, the CDR3 is TGTGCCAGCAGCCAAGAGACAGGAACCTCTGGAAACACCATATATTTT.

This clone was recorded at least ten times. The chain uses TRBV7-9 and TRBJ2-2; TRBD2 aligns across 8 bases. The CDR3 extends over 15 amino acids. In germline, CDR1 is SEHNR, CDR2 FQNEAQ (reference sequence). V lost 1 base and J lost 12; bases outside the gene matches: 10. Here the CDR3 reads CASSLDLGSGEKLFF. CDR3 DNA: TGTGCCAGCAGCTTAGACCTTGGTAGCGGGGAGAAGCTGTTTTTT.

The chain employs TRBV7-2 and TRBJ2-1; no clear D gene. Between the trimmed V and J ends, which lost 5 bases and 3 bases, there was a span of 8 bases. The germline CDR1 and CDR2 sequences are SGHTA and FQGNSA. The CDR3 runs to 13 residues. CDR3 DNA: TGTGCCAGCAGCCCCCTTGTCTACAATGAGCAGTTCTTC. This translates into CASSPLVYNEQFF.

The chain is built from TRBV14 and TRBJ1-3, with D perhaps TRBD1 (6 bases). Germline CDR1 is SGHDN and CDR2 is FVKESK. Trimming pared 0 bases from V and 2 bases from J, leaving 23 bases between. The CDR3 is made up of 20 amino acids. The DNA of the CDR3 is TGTGCCAGCAGCCAAGATTATCCAGCTAGTGACAGGCTTACTGGAAACACCATATATTTT. Amino acids: CASSQDYPASDRLTGNTIYF.

V and J are TRBV10-3 and TRBJ1-5; D not certain. CDR1 and CDR2 (germline): ENHRY, SYGVKD. The CDR3 runs 13 residues. V was clipped by 8 bases and J by 7 bases, with 15 bases between them. CDR3 residues: CAIGPDSSQPQHF. CDR3 DNA: TGTGCCATCGGTCCGGACTCATCACAGCCCCAGCATTTT.

This rearrangement joins TRBV3-1 (or the pseudogene TRBV3-2) to TRBJ1-2; 9 nucleotides match TRBD1. CDR1 and CDR2 from the germline V gene are LGHDT and YNNKEL (reference sequence). The V gene end was trimmed by 4 bases and the J gene end by 2 bases; junction bases not matched to a gene: 11. The CDR3 spans 17 residues. The CDR3 loop reads CASSLGTGRLSNYGYTF. In nucleotides, the CDR3 is TGTGCCAGCAGCCTCGGGACAGGGAGGCTTTCGAACTATGGCTACACCTTC.

The rearrangement uses TRBV7-3 and TRBJ2-1, with D unresolved. The CDR3 covers 18 residues. The germline V gene has CDR1 SGHTA and CDR2 FQGTGA. V gave up 1 base and J gave up 0 bases, with 16 bases separating them. The CDR3 bases are TGTGCCAGCAGCTTAAGGATCCCGGGTCTAAACTCCTACAATGAGCAGTTCTTC. Translation: CASSLRIPGLNSYNEQFF.